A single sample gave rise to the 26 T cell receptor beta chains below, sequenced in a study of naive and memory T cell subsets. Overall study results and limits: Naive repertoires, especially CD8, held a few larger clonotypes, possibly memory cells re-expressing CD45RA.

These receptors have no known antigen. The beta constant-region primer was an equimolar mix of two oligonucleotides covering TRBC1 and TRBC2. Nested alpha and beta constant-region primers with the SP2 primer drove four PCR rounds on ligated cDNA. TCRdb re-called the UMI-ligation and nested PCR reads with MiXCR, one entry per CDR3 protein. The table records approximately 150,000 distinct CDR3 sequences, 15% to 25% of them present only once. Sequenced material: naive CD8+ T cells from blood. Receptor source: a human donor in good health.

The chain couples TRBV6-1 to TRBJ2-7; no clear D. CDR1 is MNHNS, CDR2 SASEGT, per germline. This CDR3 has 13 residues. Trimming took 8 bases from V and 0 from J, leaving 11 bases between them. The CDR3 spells CASRTESSYEQYF. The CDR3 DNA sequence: TGTGCCAGCCGGACCGAAAGCTCCTACGAGCAGTACTTC.

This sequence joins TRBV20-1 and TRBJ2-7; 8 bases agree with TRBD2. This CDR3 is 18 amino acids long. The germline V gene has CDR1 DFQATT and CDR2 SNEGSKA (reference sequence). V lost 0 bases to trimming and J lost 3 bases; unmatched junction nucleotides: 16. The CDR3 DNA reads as TGCAGTGCTAGAGACCAGCCGGGAGGGACCAGGACCCTCTACGAGCAGTACTTC. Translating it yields CSARDQPGGTRTLYEQYF.

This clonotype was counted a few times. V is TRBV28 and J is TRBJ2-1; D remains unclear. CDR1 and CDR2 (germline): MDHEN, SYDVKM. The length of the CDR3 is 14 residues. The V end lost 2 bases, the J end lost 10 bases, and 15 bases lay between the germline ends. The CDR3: CASSLEWEAQEQFF. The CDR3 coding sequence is TGTGCCAGCAGTTTAGAATGGGAAGCACAAGAGCAGTTCTTC.

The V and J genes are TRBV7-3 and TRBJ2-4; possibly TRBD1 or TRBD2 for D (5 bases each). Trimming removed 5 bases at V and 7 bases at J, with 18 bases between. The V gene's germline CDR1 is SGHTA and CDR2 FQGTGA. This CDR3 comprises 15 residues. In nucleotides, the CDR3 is TGTGCCAGCAGCCAACAGCATCTCGAGGGGAACATTCAGTACTTC. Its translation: CASSQQHLEGNIQYF.

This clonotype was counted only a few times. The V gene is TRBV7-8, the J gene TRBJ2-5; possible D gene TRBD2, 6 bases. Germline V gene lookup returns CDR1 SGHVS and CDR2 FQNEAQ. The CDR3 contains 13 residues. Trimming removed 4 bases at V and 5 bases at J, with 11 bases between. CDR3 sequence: CASSSGGLETQYF. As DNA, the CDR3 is TGTGCCAGCAGCTCAGGAGGGTTGGAGACCCAGTACTTC.

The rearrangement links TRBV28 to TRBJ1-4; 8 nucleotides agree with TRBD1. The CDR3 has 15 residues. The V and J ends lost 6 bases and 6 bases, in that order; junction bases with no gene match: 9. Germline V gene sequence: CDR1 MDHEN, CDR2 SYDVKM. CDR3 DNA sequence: TGTGCCAGCAGAGGGTTACAGGGGGAGGATGAAAAACTGTTTTTT. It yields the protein CASRGLQGEDEKLFF. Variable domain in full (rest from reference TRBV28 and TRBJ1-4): DVKVTQSSRYLVKRTGEKVFLECVQDMDHENMFWYRQDPGLGLRLIYFSYDVKMKEKGDIPEGYSVSREKKERFSLILESASTNQTSMYLCASRGLQGEDEKLFFGSGTQLSVL.

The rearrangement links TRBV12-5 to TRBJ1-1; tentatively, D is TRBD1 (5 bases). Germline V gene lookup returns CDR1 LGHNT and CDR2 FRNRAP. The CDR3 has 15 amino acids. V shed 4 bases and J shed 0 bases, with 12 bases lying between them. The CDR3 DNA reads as TGTGCTAGTGGTTATCCGGGACTCTTGAACACTGAAGCTTTCTTT. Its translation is CASGYPGLLNTEAFF.

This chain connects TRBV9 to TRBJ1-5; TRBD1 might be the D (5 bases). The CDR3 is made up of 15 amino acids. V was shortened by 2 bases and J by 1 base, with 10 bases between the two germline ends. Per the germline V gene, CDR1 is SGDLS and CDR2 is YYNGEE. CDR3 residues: CASSVEGLSNQPQHF. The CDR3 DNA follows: TGTGCCAGCAGCGTTGAGGGGCTCAGCAATCAGCCCCAGCATTTT.

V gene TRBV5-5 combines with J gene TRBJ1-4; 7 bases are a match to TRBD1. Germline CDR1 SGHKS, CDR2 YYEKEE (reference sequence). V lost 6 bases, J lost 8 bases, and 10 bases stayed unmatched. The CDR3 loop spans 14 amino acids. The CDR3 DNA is TGTGCCAGCAACACCCAGGGGGGGGAAGAAAAACTGTTTTTT. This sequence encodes CASNTQGGEEKLFF. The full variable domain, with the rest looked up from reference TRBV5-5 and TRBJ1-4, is DAGVTQSPTHLIKTRGQQVTLRCSPISGHKSVSWYQQVLGQGPQFIFQYYEKEERGRGNFPDRFSARQFPNYSSELNVNALLLGDSALYLCASNTQGGEEKLFFGSGTQLSVL.

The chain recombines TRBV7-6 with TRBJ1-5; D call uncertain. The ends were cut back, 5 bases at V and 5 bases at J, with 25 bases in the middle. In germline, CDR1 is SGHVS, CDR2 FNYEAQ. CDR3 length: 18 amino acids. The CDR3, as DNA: TGTGCCAGCAGCCCCTGGCGGATGGGCGTAGGTTTCGATCAGCCCCAGCATTTT. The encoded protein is CASSPWRMGVGFDQPQHF.

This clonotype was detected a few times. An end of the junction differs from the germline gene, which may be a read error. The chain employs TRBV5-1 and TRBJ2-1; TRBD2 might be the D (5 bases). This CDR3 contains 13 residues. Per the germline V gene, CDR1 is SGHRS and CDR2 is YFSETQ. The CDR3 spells CASRPDDYSEQFF. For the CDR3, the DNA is TGCGCCAGCAGGCCTGACGACTACAGTGAGCAGTTCTTC.

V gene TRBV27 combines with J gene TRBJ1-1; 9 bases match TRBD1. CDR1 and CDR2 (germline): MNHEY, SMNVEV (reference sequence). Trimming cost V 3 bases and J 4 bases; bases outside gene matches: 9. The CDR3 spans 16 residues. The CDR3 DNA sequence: TGTGCCAGCAGTTTCGGACAGGGGCGGAGAATCACTGAAGCTTTCTTT. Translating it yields CASSFGQGRRITEAFF.

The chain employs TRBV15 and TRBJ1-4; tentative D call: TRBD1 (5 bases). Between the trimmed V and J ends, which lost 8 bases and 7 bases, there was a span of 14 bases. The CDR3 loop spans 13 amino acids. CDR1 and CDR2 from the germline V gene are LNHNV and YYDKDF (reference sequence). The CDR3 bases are TGTGCCACCTGGCTTGGGGGTACTGAAAAACTGTTTTTT. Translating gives CATWLGGTEKLFF.

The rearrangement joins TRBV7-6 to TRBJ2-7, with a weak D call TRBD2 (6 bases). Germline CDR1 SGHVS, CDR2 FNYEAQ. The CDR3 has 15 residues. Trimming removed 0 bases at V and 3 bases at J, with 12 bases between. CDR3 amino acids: CASSLALGAGYEQYF. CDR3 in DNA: TGTGCCAGCAGCTTAGCGCTGGGAGCGGGCTACGAGCAGTACTTC.

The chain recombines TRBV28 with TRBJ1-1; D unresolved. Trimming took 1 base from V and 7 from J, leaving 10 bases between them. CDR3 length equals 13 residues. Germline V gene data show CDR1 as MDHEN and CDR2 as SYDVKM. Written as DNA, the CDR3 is TGTGCCAGCAGTTTATTGAAATCCGATGAAGCTTTCTTT. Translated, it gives CASSLLKSDEAFF. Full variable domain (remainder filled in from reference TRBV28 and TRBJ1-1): DVKVTQSSRYLVKRTGEKVFLECVQDMDHENMFWYRQDPGLGLRLIYFSYDVKMKEKGDIPEGYSVSREKKERFSLILESASTNQTSMYLCASSLLKSDEAFFGQGTRLTVV.

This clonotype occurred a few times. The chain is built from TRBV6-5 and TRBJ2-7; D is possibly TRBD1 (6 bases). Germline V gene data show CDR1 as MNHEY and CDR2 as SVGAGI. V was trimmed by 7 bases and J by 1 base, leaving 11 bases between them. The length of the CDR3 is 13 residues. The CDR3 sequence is CASMLQGSYEQYF. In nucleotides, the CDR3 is TGTGCCAGCATGCTCCAGGGGTCCTACGAGCAGTACTTC.

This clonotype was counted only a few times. The CDR3 DNA reads as TGTGCCAGCGGGACTAGCAGCTACGAGCAGTACTTC. Amino acids: CASGTSSYEQYF. This chain uses TRBV6-2 or TRBV6-3 with TRBJ2-7; 9 nucleotides match TRBD2. Unmatched junction bases numbered 2, after V lost 8 bases and J lost 3 bases. This CDR3 is built from 12 residues. The germline V gene encodes CDR1 MNHEY and CDR2 SVGEGT.

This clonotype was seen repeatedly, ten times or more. CDR3 nucleotide sequence: TGTGCCAGCAGCCAAGAATGGCCGGCGACGACTGAAGCTTTCTTT. It yields the protein CASSQEWPATTEAFF. V is TRBV14 and J is TRBJ1-1; D not resolved. The CDR3 covers 15 residues. Germline V gene sequence: CDR1 SGHDN, CDR2 FVKESK. Trimming removed 0 bases at V and 5 bases at J, with 13 bases between.

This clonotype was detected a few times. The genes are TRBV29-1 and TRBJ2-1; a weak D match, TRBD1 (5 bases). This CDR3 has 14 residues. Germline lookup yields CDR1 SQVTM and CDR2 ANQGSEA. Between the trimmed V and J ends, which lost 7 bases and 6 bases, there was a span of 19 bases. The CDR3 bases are TGCAGCGCTGATCAGAGAGACAGTCTCAATGAGCAGTTCTTC. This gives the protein CSADQRDSLNEQFF.

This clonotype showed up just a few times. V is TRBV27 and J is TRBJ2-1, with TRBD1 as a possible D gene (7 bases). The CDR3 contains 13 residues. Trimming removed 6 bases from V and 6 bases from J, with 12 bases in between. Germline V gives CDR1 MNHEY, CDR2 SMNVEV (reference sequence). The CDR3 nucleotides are TGTGCCAGCAGCCCAGGGGGGCTCAATGAGCAGTTCTTC. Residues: CASSPGGLNEQFF.

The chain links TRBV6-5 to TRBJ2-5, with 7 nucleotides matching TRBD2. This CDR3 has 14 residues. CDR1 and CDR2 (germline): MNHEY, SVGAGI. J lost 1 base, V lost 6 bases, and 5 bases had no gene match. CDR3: CASRELATQETQYF. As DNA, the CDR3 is TGTGCCAGCAGAGAACTAGCGACCCAAGAGACCCAGTACTTC.

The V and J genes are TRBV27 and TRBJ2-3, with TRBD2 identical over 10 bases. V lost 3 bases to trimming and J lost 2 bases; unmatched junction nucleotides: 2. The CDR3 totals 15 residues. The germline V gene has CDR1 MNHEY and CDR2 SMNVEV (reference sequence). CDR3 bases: TGTGCCAGCAGTTTCGGACTAGCGGTCACAGATACGCAGTATTTT. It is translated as CASSFGLAVTDTQYF.

CDR3 loop: CASSTTIGRVLYNEQFF. CDR3 nucleotides: TGTGCCAGCAGCACTACGATCGGGAGAGTTCTGTACAATGAGCAGTTCTTC. The chain joins TRBV27 to TRBJ2-1; D may be TRBD2 (6 bases). Per germline, CDR1 MNHEY and CDR2 SMNVEV (reference sequence). V dropped 6 bases and J dropped 4 bases, with 22 bases sitting between them. This CDR3 spans 17 amino acids.

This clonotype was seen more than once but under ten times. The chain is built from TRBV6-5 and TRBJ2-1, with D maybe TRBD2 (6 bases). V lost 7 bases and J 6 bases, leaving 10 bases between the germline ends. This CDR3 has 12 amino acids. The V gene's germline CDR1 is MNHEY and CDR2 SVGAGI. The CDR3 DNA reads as TGTGCCAGCACCCAAGCGGGCAATGAGCAGTTCTTC. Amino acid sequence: CASTQAGNEQFF.

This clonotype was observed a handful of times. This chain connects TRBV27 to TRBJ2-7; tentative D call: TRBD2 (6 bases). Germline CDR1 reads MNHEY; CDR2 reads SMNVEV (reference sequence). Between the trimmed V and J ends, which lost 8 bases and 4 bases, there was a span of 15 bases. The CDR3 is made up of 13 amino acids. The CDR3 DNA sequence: TGTGCCAGCGCGAGCGGGCTGAGTTACGAGCAGTACTTC. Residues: CASASGLSYEQYF.

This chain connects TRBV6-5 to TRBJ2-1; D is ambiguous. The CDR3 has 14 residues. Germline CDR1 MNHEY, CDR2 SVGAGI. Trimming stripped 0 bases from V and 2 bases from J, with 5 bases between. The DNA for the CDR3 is TGTGCCAGCAGTTACTCGAAAACCTACAATGAGCAGTTCTTC. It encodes CASSYSKTYNEQFF.